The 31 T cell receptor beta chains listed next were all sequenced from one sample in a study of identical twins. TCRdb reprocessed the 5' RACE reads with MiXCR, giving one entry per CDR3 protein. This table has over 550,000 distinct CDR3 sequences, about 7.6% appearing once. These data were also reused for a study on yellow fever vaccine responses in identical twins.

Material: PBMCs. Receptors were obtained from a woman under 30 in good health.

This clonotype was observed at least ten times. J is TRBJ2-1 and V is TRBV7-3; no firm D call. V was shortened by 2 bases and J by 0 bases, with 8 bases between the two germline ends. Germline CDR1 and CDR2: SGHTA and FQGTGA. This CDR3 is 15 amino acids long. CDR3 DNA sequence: TGTGCCAGCAGCTTAGAGTGGAGCTCCTACAATGAGCAGTTCTTC. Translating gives CASSLEWSSYNEQFF.

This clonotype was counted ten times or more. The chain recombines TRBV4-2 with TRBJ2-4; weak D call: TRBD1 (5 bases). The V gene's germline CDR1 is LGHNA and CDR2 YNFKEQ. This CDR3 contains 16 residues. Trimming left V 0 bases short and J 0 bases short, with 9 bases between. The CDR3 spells CASSQERTIAKNIQYF. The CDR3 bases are TGTGCCAGCAGCCAAGAAAGGACAATAGCCAAAAACATTCAGTACTTC.

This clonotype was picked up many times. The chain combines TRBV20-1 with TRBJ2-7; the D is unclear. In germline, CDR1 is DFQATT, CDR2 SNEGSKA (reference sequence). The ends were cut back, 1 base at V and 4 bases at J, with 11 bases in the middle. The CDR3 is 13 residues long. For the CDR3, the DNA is TGCAGTGCTAGAGTTCTGGCGGATTACGAGCAGTACTTC. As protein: CSARVLADYEQYF.

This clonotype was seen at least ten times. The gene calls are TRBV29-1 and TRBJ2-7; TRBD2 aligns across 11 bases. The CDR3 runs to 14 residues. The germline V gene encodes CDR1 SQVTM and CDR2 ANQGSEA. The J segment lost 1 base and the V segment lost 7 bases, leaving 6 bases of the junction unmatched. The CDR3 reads CSAIGLAGSYEQYF. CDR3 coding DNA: TGCAGCGCAATCGGACTAGCGGGTTCCTACGAGCAGTACTTC.

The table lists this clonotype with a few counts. The CDR3 region has the DNA TGTGCCAGCAGCCTAGGGGGTCGCAGCTTCGGGAATGAGCAGTTCTTC. Amino acid sequence: CASSLGGRSFGNEQFF. V is TRBV11-2 and J is TRBJ2-1; a weak D match, TRBD1 (6 bases). Germline-derived CDR1 and CDR2 are SGHAT and FQNNGV. Trimming cost V 5 bases and J 7 bases, with 21 bases left between them. CDR3 length equals 16 residues.

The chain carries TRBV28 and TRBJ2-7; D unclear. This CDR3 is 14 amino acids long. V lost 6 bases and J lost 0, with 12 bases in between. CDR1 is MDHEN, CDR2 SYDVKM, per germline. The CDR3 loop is CASSRHVSSYEQYV. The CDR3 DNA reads TGTGCCAGCAGCAGACATGTAAGCTCCTACGAGCAGTACGTC.

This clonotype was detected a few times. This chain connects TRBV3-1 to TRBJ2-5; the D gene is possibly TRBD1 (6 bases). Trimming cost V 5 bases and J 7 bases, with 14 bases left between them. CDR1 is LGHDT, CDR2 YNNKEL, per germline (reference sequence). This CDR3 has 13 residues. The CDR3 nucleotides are TGTGCCAGCAGCACAGGGACGGTGGGGACCCAGTACTTC. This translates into CASSTGTVGTQYF.

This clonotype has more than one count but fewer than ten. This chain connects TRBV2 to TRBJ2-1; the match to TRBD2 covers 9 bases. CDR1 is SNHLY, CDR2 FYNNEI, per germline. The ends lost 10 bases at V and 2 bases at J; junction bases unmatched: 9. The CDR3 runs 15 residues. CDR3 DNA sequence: TGTGCCACCCCACTGACTAGCGGACCCTACAATGAGCAGTTCTTC. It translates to CATPLTSGPYNEQFF.

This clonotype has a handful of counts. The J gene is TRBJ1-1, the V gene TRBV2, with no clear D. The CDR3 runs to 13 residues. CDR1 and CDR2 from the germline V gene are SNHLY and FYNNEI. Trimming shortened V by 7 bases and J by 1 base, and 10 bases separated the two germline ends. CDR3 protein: CASIGGWNTEAFF. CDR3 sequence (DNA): TGTGCCAGCATCGGCGGATGGAACACTGAAGCTTTCTTT.

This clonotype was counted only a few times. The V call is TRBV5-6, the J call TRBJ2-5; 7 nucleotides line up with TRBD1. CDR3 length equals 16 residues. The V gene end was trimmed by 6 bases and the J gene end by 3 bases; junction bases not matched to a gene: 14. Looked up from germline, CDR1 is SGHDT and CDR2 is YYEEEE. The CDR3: CASTSPGQLIKETQYF. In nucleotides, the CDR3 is TGTGCCAGCACCTCCCCGGGACAGCTGATTAAAGAGACCCAGTACTTC.

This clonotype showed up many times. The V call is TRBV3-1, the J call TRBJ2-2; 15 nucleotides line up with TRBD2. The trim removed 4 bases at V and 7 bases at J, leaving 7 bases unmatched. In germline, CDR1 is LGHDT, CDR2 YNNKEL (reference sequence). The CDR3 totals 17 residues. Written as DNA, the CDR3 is TGTGCCAGCAGCCGAAAGGGACTAGCGGGAGGAATCGGGGAGCTGTTTTTT. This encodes CASSRKGLAGGIGELFF.

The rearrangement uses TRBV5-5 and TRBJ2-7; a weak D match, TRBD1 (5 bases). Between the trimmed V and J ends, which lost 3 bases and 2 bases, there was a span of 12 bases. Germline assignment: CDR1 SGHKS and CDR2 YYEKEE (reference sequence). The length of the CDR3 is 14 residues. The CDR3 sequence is CASSWERQTYEQYV. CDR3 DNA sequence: TGTGCCAGCAGCTGGGAACGACAGACCTACGAGCAGTACGTC.

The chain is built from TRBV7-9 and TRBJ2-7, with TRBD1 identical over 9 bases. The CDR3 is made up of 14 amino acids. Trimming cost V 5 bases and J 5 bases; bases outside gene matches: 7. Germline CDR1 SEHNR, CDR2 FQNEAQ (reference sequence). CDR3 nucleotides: TGTGCCAGCAGCCGAGGGACAGGGATCCACGAGCAGTACTTC. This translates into CASSRGTGIHEQYF.

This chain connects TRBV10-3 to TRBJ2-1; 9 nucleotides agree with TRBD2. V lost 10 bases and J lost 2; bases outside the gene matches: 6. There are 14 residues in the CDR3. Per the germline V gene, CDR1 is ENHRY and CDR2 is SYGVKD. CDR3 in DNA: TGTGCCACCAAAGCGGGAGGCACCTACAATGAGCAGTTCTTC. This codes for CATKAGGTYNEQFF.

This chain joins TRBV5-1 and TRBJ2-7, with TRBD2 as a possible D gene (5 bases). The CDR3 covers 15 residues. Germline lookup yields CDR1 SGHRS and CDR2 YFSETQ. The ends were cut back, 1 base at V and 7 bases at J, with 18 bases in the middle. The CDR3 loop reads CASSLSAGGEWEQYF. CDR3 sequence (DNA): TGCGCCAGCAGCTTGAGTGCGGGTGGGGAGTGGGAGCAGTACTTC.

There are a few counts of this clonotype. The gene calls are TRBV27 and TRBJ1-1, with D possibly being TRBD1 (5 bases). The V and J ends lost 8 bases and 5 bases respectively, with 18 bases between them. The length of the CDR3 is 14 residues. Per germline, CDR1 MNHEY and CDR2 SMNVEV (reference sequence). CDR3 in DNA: TGTGCCAGCTCCAGACCCGGGGGGGGGACTGAAGCTTTCTTT. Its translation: CASSRPGGGTEAFF.

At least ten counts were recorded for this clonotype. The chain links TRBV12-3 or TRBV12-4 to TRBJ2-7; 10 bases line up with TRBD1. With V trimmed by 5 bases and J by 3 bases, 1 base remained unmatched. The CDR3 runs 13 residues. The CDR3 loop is CASSRTGGYEQYF. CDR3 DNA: TGTGCCAGCAGTCGGACAGGGGGCTACGAGCAGTACTTC.

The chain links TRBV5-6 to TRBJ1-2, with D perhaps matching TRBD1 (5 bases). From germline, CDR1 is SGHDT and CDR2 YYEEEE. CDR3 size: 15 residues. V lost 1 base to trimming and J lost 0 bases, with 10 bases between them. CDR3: CASSLRDPSNYGYTF. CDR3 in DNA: TGTGCCAGCAGCTTGAGGGACCCGTCTAACTATGGCTACACCTTC.

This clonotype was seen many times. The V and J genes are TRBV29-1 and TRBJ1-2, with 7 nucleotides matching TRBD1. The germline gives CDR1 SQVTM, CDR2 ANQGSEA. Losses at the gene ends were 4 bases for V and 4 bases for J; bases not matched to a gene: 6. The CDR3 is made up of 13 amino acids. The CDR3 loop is CSVGTGAFYGYTF. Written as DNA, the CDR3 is TGCAGCGTTGGAACAGGGGCGTTCTATGGCTACACCTTC.

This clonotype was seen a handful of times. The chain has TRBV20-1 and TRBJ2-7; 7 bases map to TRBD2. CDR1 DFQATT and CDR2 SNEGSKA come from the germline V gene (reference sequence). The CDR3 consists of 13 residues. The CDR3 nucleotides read TGCCTTACTCGGGGGGAGGGGTTCTGCGAGCAGTACTTC. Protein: CLTRGEGFCEQYF.

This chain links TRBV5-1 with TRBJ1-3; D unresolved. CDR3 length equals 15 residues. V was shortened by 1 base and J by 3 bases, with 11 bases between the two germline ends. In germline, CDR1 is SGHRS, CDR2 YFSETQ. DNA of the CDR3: TGCGCCAGCAGCTTGTCATCCTCGGGTGGAAACACCATATATTTT. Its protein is CASSLSSSGGNTIYF.

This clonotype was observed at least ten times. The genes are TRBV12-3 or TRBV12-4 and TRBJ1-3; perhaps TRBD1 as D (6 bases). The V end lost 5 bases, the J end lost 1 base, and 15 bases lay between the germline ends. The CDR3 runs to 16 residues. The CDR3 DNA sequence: TGTGCCAGCAGTCCCCGACAGGTATCTTCTGGAAACACCATATATTTT. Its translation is CASSPRQVSSGNTIYF.

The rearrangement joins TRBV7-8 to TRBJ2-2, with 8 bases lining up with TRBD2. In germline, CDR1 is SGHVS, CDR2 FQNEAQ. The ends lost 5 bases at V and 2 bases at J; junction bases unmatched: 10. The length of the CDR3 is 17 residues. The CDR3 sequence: CASSKTTGGINTGELFF. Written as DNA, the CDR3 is TGTGCCAGCAGCAAGACTACGGGGGGGATAAACACCGGGGAGCTGTTTTTT.

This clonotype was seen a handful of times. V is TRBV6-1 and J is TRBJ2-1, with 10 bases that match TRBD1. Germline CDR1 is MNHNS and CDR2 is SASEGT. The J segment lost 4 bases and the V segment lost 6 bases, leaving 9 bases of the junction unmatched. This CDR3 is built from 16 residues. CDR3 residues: CASSSPPGQGYNEQFF. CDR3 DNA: TGTGCCAGCAGCTCCCCCCCGGGACAGGGGTACAATGAGCAGTTCTTC.

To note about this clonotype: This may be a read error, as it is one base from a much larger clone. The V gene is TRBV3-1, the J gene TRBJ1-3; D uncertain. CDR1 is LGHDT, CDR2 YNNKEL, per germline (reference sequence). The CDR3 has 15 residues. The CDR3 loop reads CATSQKGGSGNTIYF. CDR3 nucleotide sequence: TGTGCCACCAGCCAAAAGGGCGGGTCTGGAAACACCATATATTTT. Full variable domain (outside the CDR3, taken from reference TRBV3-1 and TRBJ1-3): DTAVSQTPKYLVTQMGNDKSIKCEQNLGHDTMYWYKQDSKKFLKIMFSYNNKELIINETVPNRFSPKSPDKAHLNLHINSLELGDSAVYFCATSQKGGSGNTIYFGEGSWLTVV.

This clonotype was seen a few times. CDR3: CASSLGLDSPSYEQYF. Here the CDR3 DNA reads TGCGCCAGCAGCTTGGGCCTGGACAGTCCCTCCTACGAGCAGTACTTC. The chain carries TRBV5-1 and TRBJ2-7, with D possibly being TRBD1 (6 bases). The CDR3 length is 16 residues. The V gene's germline CDR1 is SGHRS and CDR2 YFSETQ. V was cut by 0 bases and J by 0 bases, with 13 bases left in between.

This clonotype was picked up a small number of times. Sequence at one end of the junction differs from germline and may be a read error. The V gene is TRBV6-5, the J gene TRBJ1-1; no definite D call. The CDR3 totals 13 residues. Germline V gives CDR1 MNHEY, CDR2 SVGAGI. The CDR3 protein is CASSFTSNAEAFF. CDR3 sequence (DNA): TGTGCCAGCAGTTTTACATCGAACGCTGAAGCTTTCTTT.

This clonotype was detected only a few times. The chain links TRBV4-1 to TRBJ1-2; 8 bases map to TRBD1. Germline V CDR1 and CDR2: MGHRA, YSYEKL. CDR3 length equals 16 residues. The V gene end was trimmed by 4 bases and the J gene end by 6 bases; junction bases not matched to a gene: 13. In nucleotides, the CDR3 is TGCGCCAGCAGCCCGCAAGATGGACAGGGAGGGAATGGCTACACCTTC. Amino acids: CASSPQDGQGGNGYTF.

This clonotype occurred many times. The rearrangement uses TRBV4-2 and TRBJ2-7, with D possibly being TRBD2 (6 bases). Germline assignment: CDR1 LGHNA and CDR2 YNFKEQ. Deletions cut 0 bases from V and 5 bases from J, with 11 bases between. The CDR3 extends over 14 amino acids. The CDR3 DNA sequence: TGTGCCAGCAGCCAAGAATCCTCGGGAGACGAGCAGTACTTC. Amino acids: CASSQESSGDEQYF.

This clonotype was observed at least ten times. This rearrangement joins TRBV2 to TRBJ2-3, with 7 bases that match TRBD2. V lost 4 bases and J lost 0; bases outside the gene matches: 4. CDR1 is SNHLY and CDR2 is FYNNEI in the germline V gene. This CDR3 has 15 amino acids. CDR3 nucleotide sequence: TGTGCCAGCAGTGTAAGCGGGGTCAGCACAGATACGCAGTATTTT. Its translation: CASSVSGVSTDTQYF.

This chain's CDR3 is CASSSGSSGRSTDTQYF. The CDR3 bases are TGTGCCAGCAGCTCTGGCTCTAGCGGGAGGAGCACAGATACGCAGTATTTT. The chain combines TRBV5-5 with TRBJ2-3; 11 bases are a match to TRBD2. V dropped 3 bases and J dropped 0; count of bases not matched to a gene: 6. Germline loops: CDR1 SGHKS, CDR2 YYEKEE (reference sequence). The CDR3 consists of 17 residues.